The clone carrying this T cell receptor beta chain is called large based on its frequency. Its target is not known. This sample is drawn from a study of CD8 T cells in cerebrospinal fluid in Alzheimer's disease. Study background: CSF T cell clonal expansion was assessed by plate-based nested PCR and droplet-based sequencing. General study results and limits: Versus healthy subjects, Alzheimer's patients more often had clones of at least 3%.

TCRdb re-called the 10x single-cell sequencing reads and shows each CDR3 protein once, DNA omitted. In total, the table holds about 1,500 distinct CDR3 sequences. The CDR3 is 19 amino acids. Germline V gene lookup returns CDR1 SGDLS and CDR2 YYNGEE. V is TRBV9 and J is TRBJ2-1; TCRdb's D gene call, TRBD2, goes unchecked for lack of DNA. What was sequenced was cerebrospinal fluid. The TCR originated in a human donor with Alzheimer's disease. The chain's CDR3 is CASSGEEGQRPLLYNEQFF.